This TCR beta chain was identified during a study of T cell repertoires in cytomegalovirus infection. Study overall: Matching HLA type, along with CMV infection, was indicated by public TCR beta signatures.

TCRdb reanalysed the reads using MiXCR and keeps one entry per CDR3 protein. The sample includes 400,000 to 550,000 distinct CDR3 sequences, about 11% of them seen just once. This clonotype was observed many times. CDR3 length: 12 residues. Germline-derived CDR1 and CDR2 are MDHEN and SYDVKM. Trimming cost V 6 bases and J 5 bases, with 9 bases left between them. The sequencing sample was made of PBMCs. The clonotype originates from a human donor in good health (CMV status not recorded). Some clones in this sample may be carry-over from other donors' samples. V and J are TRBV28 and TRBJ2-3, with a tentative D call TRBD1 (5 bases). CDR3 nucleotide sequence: TGTGCCAGCAGGGCCGACAGAGATACGCAGTATTTT. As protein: CASRADRDTQYF.